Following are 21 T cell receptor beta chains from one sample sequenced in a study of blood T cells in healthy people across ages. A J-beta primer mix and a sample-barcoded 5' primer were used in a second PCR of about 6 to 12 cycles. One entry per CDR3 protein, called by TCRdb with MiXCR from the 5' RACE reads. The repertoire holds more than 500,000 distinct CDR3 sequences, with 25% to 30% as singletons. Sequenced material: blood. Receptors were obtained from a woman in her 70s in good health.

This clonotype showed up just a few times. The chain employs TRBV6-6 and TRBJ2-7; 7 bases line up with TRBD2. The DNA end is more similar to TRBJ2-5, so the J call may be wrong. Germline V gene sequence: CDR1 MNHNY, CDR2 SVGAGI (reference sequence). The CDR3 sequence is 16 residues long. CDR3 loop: CASSKSTSRLGETQYF. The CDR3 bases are TGTGCCAGCAGTAAGTCGACTAGCCGGCTGGGGGAGACCCAGTACTTC.

CDR3 nucleotide sequence: TGTGCCAGCAGGCGCGCAGGAGGCAGTGGCGAGCAGTACTTC. Protein sequence: CASRRAGGSGEQYF. The chain combines TRBV6-2 or TRBV6-3 with TRBJ2-7, with D tentatively TRBD2 (5 bases). Trimming removed 6 bases at V and 6 bases at J, with 18 bases between. This CDR3 contains 14 residues. Per the germline V gene, CDR1 is MNHEY and CDR2 is SVGEGT.

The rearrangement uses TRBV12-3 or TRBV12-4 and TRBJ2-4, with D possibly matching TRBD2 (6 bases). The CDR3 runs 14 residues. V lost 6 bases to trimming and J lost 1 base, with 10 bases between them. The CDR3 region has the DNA TGTGCCAGCAGAGGACGGGAGGCCAAAAACATTCAGTACTTC. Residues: CASRGREAKNIQYF.

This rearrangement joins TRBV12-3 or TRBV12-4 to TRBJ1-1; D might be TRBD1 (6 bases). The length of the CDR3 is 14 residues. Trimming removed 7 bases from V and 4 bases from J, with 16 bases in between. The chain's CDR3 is CASTPGGASTEAFF. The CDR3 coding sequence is TGTGCCAGCACCCCGGGGGGGGCGAGCACTGAAGCTTTCTTT.

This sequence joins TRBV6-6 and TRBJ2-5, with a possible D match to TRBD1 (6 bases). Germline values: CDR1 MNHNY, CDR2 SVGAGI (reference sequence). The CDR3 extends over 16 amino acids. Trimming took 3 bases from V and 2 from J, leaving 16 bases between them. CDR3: CASSYSTGRFQETQYF. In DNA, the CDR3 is TGTGCCAGCAGTTATAGTACAGGGAGATTTCAAGAGACCCAGTACTTC.

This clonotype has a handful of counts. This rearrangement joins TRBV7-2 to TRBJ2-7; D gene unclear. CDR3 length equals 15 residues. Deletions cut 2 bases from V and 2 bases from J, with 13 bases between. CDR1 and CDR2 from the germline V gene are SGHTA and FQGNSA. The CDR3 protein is CASSLTSLDTYEQYF. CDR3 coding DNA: TGTGCCAGCAGCTTAACGTCCCTCGACACCTACGAGCAGTACTTC.

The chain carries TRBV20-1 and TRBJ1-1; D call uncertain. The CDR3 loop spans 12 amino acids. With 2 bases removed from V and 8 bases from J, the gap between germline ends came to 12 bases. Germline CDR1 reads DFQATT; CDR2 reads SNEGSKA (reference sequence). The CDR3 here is CSARSQALEAFF. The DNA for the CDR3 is TGCAGTGCTAGAAGTCAGGCACTGGAAGCTTTCTTT.

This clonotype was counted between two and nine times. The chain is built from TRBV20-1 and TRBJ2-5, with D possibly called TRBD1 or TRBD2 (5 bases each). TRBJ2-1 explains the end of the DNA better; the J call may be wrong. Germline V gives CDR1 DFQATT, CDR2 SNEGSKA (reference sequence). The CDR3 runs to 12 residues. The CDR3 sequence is CSARGLGPEQFF. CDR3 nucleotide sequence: TGCAGTGCTAGAGGTTTGGGACCTGAGCAGTTCTTC.

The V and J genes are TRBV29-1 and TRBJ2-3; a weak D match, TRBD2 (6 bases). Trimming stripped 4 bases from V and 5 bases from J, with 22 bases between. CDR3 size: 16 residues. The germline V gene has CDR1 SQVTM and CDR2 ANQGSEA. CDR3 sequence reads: CSVGGAGPSVGDTQYF. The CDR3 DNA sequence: TGCAGCGTTGGAGGGGCGGGACCATCCGTGGGAGATACGCAGTATTTT.

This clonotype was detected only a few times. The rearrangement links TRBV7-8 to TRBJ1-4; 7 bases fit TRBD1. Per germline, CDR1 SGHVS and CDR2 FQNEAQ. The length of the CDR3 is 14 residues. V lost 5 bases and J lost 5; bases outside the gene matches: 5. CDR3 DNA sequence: TGTGCCAGCAGCCCCCGGGACAGAAATGAAAAACTGTTTTTT. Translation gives CASSPRDRNEKLFF.

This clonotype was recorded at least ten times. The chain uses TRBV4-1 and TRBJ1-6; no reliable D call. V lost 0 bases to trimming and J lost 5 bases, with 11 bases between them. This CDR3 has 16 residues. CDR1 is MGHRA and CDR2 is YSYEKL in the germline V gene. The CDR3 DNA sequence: TGCGCCAGCAGCCAAGAATTAGGATTGCATAATTCACCCCTCCACTTT. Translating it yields CASSQELGLHNSPLHF.

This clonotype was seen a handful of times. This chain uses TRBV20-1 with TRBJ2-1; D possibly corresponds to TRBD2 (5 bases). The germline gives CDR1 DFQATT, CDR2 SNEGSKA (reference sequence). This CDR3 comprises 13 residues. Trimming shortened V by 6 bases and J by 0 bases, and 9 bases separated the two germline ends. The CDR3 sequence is CSAQEGSYNEQFF. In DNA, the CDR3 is TGCAGTGCCCAAGAGGGCTCCTACAATGAGCAGTTCTTC.

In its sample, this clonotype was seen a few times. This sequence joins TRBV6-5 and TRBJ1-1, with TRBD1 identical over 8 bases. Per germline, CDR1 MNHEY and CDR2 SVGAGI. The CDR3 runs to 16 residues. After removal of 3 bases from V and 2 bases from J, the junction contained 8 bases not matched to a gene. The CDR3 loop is CASSYGDRWENTEAFF. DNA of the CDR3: TGTGCCAGCAGTTATGGGGACAGGTGGGAAAACACTGAAGCTTTCTTT.

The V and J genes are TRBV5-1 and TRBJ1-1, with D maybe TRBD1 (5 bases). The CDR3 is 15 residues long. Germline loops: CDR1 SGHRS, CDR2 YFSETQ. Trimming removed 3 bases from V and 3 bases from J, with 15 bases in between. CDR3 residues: CASSSGGAMDTEAFF. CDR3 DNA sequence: TGCGCCAGCAGCTCGGGAGGGGCCATGGACACTGAAGCTTTCTTT.

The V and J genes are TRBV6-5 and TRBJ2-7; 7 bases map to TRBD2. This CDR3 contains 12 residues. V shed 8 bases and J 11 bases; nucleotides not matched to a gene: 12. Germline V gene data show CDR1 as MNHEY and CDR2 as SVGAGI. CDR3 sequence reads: CASLQREGAEYF. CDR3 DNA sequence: TGTGCCAGCCTCCAGCGGGAAGGGGCTGAGTACTTC.

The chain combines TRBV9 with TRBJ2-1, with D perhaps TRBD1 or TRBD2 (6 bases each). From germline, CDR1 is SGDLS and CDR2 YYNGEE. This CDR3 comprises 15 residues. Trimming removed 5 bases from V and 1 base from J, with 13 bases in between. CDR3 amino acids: CASSQLGGSYNEQFF. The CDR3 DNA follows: TGTGCCAGCAGTCAGTTAGGGGGGTCCTACAATGAGCAGTTCTTC.

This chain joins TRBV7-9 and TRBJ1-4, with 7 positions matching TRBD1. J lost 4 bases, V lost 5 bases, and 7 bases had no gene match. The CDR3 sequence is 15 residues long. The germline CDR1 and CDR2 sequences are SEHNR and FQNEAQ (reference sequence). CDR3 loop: CASSELQGSNEKLFF. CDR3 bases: TGTGCCAGCAGCGAGTTACAGGGGAGTAATGAAAAACTGTTTTTT.

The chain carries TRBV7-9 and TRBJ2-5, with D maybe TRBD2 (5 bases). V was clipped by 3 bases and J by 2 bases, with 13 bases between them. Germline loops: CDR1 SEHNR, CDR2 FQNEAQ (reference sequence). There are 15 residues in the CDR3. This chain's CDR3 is CASSFLSREQETQYF. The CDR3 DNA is TGTGCCAGCAGCTTCCTTTCCCGGGAACAAGAGACCCAGTACTTC.

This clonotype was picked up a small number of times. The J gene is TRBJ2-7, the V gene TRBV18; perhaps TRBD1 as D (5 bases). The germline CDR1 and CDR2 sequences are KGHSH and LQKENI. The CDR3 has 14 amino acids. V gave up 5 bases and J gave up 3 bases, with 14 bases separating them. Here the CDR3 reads CASSMKGQDYEQYF. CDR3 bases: TGTGCCAGCTCAATGAAGGGGCAGGACTACGAGCAGTACTTC.

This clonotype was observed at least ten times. The CDR3 is CASSPTRDRGNEKLFF. CDR3 nucleotides: TGTGCCAGCAGTCCGACTCGGGACAGGGGTAATGAAAAACTGTTTTTT. The chain joins TRBV12-3 or TRBV12-4 to TRBJ1-4; TRBD1 matches at 10 bases. CDR3 length equals 16 residues. V shed 5 bases, J shed 4 bases, and the junction held 7 bases outside the gene matches.

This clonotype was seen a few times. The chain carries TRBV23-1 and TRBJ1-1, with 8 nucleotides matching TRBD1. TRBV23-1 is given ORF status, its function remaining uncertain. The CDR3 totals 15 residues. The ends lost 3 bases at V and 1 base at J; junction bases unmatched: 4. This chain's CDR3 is CASSHRGTGNTEAFF. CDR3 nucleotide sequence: TGCGCCAGCAGTCATCGGGGGACAGGGAACACTGAAGCTTTCTTT.